Described below is a single T cell receptor beta chain sequence and its context. What this receptor recognizes is not known. Within one base of it there is no much larger clone, and no base qualities were kept. Via the germline V gene, CDR1 is SGHRS and CDR2 YFSETQ. The CDR3 holds 14 amino acids from the cysteine to the phenylalanine. Of the read, only the CDR3 DNA is kept; its 42 bases are in frame from base 1. V was cut back by 0 bases and J by 4 bases, leaving a gap of 10 bases between them. The same DNA, extracted from blood mononuclear cells, served for both the TCR sequencing and the STAT3 sequencing. TCRbeta libraries were sequenced on an Illumina MiSeq, averaging about 40,773 productive templates per sample. The immunoSEQ assay, which uses multiplex PCR amplification, was used to generate TCRbeta CDR3 libraries. In the source study's methods: Repertoire diversity was calculated as previously defined, and values close to 0 indicated extremely monoclonal samples. The clones in this table, taken by TCRdb from immuneACCESS, are in-frame only. Not every clone is retained; where verified, under half of the shortfall comes from an unresolved V gene, and the cause of the rest is unknown. V and J calls and clone size are as listed in that table; D and trimming were resolved from the DNA. For this sample there are about 4,300 clones; about three fifths appear just once. The ten largest clones represent roughly two fifths of the sample.

The source of the sample is a study of STAT3 mutations in large granular lymphocyte leukemia (dated by TCRdb to the late 2010s). In terms of the full investigation: Roughly half of the T-LGLL patients who were sequenced longitudinally carried canonical activating STAT3 mutations. Over half of the T-LGLL patients were given one or more immunosuppressive therapy regimens, and roughly 40% of the treated patients had a hematologic response. Patients with T-cell large granular lymphocyte leukemia underwent serial deep sequencing of TCRbeta CDR3 and STAT3 to reconstruct clonal hierarchy and dynamics. From an initial cohort of approximately 200 LGL patients, 15 to 20 representative T-LGLL cases were selected for longitudinal TCRbeta and STAT3 sequencing. As controls, the study also included longitudinal sequencing of two patients with natural killer LGL leukemia. Each patient was sequenced at an average of around 3.8 time points, ranging from 2 to 8 samplings. Here is what the overall study found, with its caveats: Persisting codominant clonotypes in some patients meant a small but highly pathogenic clone may have been missed. Every T-LGLL patient showed at least one immunodominant TCRbeta clonotype, and about half showed multiple immunodominant subclonotypes. Because no samples were available when a clone first appeared, clonal expansion had to be inferred from samplings taken at other points. Dominant TCR clone burden was found to exceed STAT3 mutant burden in several patients, suggesting that STAT3 mutation arose secondarily within a pre-expanded clone. The linking of therapy response to changes in TCR clonal burden was complicated by variable intervals between samplings and differing treatment regimens. TCR clonotype switching after therapy was seen in about 35% of the 18 patients, with all newly emerging clones being STAT3 wild type.

The sequencing sample was made of PBMCs. This chain joins TRBV5-1 to TRBJ1-2, with a tentative D gene TRBD1 over 5 matching bases. The clonotype was recovered from a human donor with T large granular lymphocyte leukemia. Some clones in this sample may be carry-over from other donors' samples. The CDR3 region has the sequence CASSLGGVTYGYTF. The DNA is as follows: TGCGCCAGCAGCTTGGGGGGGGTTACCTATGGCTACACCTTC.